These 13 T cell receptor beta chains originate from one sample sequenced in a study of T cell responses to AZD1222 COVID-19 vaccine. Data came from immunoSEQ multiplex PCR; TCRdb stores just in-frame clones and leaves some out. In the table there are about 97,000 clones, around 83% of which are singletons. The material sequenced was peripheral blood, taken on day 0 of AZD1222 vaccination. The source of these receptors is an adult in good health.

The chain is built from TRBV29-1 and TRBJ1-2, with D possibly TRBD1 on 5 matching bases. This CDR3 comprises 12 residues. Germline V CDR1 and CDR2: SQVTM, ANQGSEA. Deletions cut 1 base from V and 8 bases from J, with 11 bases between. The CDR3 DNA reads TGCAGCGTTGAAGGGGCAGGGTGGGGCTACACCTTC. This encodes CSVEGAGWGYTF.

This clone was observed once. The chain couples TRBV7-2 to TRBJ1-6; D is unclear. This CDR3 spans 16 amino acids. V dropped 5 bases and J dropped 9 bases, with 20 bases sitting between them. Germline CDR1 and CDR2: SGHTA and FQGNSA. CDR3 protein: CASSTYQDRAVSPLHF. The CDR3 DNA reads TGTGCCAGCAGCACATACCAGGACCGAGCGGTTTCACCCCTCCACTTT. The full variable domain, rest sourced from reference TRBV7-2 and TRBJ1-6, is GAGVSQSPSNKVTEKGKDVELRCDPISGHTALYWYRQSLGQGLEFLIYFQGNSAPDKSGLPSDRFSAERTGGSVSTLTIQRTQQEDSAVYLCASSTYQDRAVSPLHFGNGTRLTVT.

This rearrangement joins TRBV5-1 to TRBJ2-1, with 10 bases lining up with TRBD2. Germline CDR1 reads SGHRS; CDR2 reads YFSETQ. The CDR3 contains 14 residues. Trimming removed 5 bases from V and 3 bases from J; junction bases left unmatched: 2. CDR3 bases: TGCGCCAGCAGACTAGCGGGATTCTACAATGAGCAGTTCTTC. Protein: CASRLAGFYNEQFF.

This chain connects TRBV6-2 or TRBV6-3 to TRBJ2-5, with 7 bases fitting TRBD2. V shed 4 bases and J 7 bases; nucleotides not matched to a gene: 9. Germline CDR1 is MNHEY and CDR2 is SVGEGT. This CDR3 is built from 14 residues. CDR3 protein: CASSSGLGGTTQYF. CDR3 DNA sequence: TGTGCCAGCAGTTCAGGCCTGGGAGGGACGACCCAGTACTTC.

J is TRBJ2-3 and V is TRBV7-3, with a tentative D call TRBD2 (7 bases). Per the germline V gene, CDR1 is SGHTA and CDR2 is FQGTGA. The CDR3 extends over 16 amino acids. Trimming removed 2 bases at V and 0 bases at J, with 12 bases between. The CDR3 is CASSLLGGASTDTQYF. The CDR3 DNA reads TGTGCCAGCAGCTTACTAGGGGGGGCGAGCACAGATACGCAGTATTTT.

The chain uses TRBV30 and TRBJ2-7; 8 bases match TRBD2. CDR3 length: 12 residues. Germline V lookup: CDR1 GTSNPN, CDR2 SVGIG (reference sequence). The ends lost 7 bases at V and 1 base at J; junction bases unmatched: 3. This chain's CDR3 is CAFSGESYEQYF. The CDR3 nucleotides are TGTGCCTTTAGCGGGGAATCCTACGAGCAGTACTTC.

The gene calls are TRBV19 and TRBJ1-2; tentatively, D is TRBD1 (5 bases). The ends were cut back, 7 bases at V and 7 bases at J, with 16 bases in the middle. The CDR3 has 13 amino acids. The germline CDR1 and CDR2 sequences are LNHDA and SQIVND (reference sequence). Here the CDR3 DNA reads TGTGCCAGTACCCGAACGGGGGTAAGTGGCTACACCTTC. Its protein is CASTRTGVSGYTF.

This clone was seen just once. One end of the junction varies from germline; a read error may be responsible. The rearrangement joins TRBV7-2 to TRBJ1-6; 8 nucleotides align to TRBD1. Per the germline V gene, CDR1 is SGHTA and CDR2 is FQGNSA. The CDR3 has 15 residues. The CDR3 DNA is TGTGCCAGCTGCTTAGGGACAGGCTATAATTCACCCCTCCACTTT. Its protein product is CASCLGTGYNSPLHF.

To note about this clone: One end of the junction does not line up with germline, which may come from a read error. V gene TRBV2 combines with J gene TRBJ1-1, with no clear D. CDR1 and CDR2 from the germline V gene are SNHLY and FYNNEI. The CDR3 length is 12 residues. CDR3 sequence reads: CASSEGWTEAFF. CDR3 nucleotide sequence: TGTGCCAGCAGCGAAGGGTGGACTGAAGCTTTCTTT.

This chain joins TRBV9 and TRBJ1-2, with 12 bases fitting TRBD1. The CDR3 is 17 amino acids. CDR1 is SGDLS and CDR2 is YYNGEE in the germline V gene. V lost 0 bases to trimming and J lost 4 bases; unmatched junction nucleotides: 7. The CDR3 loop is CASSVEGTGGETYGYTF. Written as DNA, the CDR3 is TGTGCCAGCAGCGTAGAAGGGACAGGGGGCGAGACCTATGGCTACACCTTC.

The CDR3 loop is CASRQTGTGVTYEQYF. CDR3 bases: TGTGCCAGCAGACAAACCGGGACAGGGGTAACCTACGAGCAGTACTTC. This rearrangement joins TRBV25-1 to TRBJ2-7, with 10 bases lining up with TRBD1. CDR3 length: 16 amino acids. Per germline, CDR1 MGHDK and CDR2 SYGVNS. V gave up 6 bases and J gave up 2 bases; unmatched junction bases: 10.

The chain uses TRBV5-6 and TRBJ1-2, with 8 bases lining up with TRBD1. J lost 4 bases, V lost 4 bases, and 12 bases had no gene match. The germline gives CDR1 SGHDT, CDR2 YYEEEE. This CDR3 spans 16 amino acids. The CDR3 nucleotides are TGTGCCAGCAGCGCTCCAGGCGGGGGACAGGCCTATGGCTACACCTTC. Its protein is CASSAPGGGQAYGYTF.

The chain employs TRBV11-2 and TRBJ2-7, with a weak D call TRBD2 (6 bases). CDR1 and CDR2 from the germline V gene are SGHAT and FQNNGV. The length of the CDR3 is 14 residues. Trimming left V 1 base short and J 5 bases short, with 12 bases between. Written as DNA, the CDR3 is TGTGCCAGCAGCTTAGTGCGGGGTAGGGACGAGCAGTACTTC. Translated: CASSLVRGRDEQYF.